A single sample gave rise to the 10 T cell receptor beta chains below, sequenced in a study of CD8+ T cells in alopecia areata. Specified treatment: oral pan-JAK inhibitor, 5-10 mg twice daily. RNA extraction and reverse transcription yielded cDNA as sequencing template. Profiling relied on immunoSEQ multiplex PCR, and the TCRdb table lists in-frame clones only, not all of them. This table has over 150,000 clones, roughly 50% appearing once. Here the sequenced sample was CD8+ T cells sorted from blood, taken at week 24, from a patient treated with tofacitinib. Every receptor here comes from a human donor with alopecia areata.

This CDR3 reads CSVEGGRTEAFF. DNA of the CDR3: TGCAGCGTTGAGGGGGGGAGAACTGAAGCTTTCTTT. The gene calls are TRBV29-1 and TRBJ1-1, with D maybe TRBD1 (5 bases). V lost 3 bases, J lost 5 bases, and 10 bases lay in between. This CDR3 spans 12 amino acids. Germline CDR1 and CDR2: SQVTM and ANQGSEA.

This sequence joins TRBV6-6 and TRBJ2-7; D ambiguous. The CDR3 has 13 residues. V was shortened by 0 bases and J by 7 bases, with 10 bases between the two germline ends. The V gene's germline CDR1 is MNHNY and CDR2 SVGAGI (reference sequence). Here the CDR3 DNA reads TGTGCCAGCAGTTACTCGGCAGGCTGGGAGCAGTACTTC. Translated: CASSYSAGWEQYF.

This clone occurred a few times. The J gene is TRBJ2-3, the V gene TRBV2, with D possibly TRBD2 on 5 matching bases. V was shortened by 10 bases and J by 4 bases, with 12 bases between the two germline ends. Looked up from germline, CDR1 is SNHLY and CDR2 is FYNNEI. This CDR3 contains 12 residues. The CDR3 region is CATTTTPDTQYF. CDR3 DNA: TGTGCCACCACGACTACACCAGATACGCAGTATTTT.

This clone came up a few times. This chain uses TRBV15 with TRBJ2-2; 7 bases match TRBD1. Germline assignment: CDR1 LNHNV and CDR2 YYDKDF (reference sequence). V trimming: 5 bases; J trimming: 0 bases; junction bases outside the gene matches: 3. The CDR3 sequence is 15 residues long. Written as DNA, the CDR3 is TGTGCCACCAGCTGGGGGACAGCGAACACCGGGGAGCTGTTTTTT. Its translation: CATSWGTANTGELFF.

The J gene is TRBJ2-2, the V gene TRBV7-3; D is unresolved. CDR1 and CDR2 from the germline V gene are SGHTA and FQGTGA. V was cut by 5 bases and J by 3 bases, with 13 bases left in between. This CDR3 spans 15 amino acids. The CDR3 DNA is TGTGCCAGCAGCCTCTCAGGTTTTGACACCGGGGAGCTGTTTTTT. The encoded protein is CASSLSGFDTGELFF.

This chain uses TRBV5-6 with TRBJ1-2; 11 bases align to TRBD1. J was trimmed by 5 bases and V by 3 bases; bases with no gene match: 3. The germline CDR1 and CDR2 sequences are SGHDT and YYEEEE. The CDR3 contains 14 residues. The CDR3 DNA reads as TGTGCCAGCAGCTCTGGGACAGGGGGATATGGCTACACCTTC. As protein: CASSSGTGGYGYTF. Based on the CDR3 plus reference TRBV5-6 and TRBJ1-2, the full variable domain is DAGVTQSPTHLIKTRGQQVTLRCSPKSGHDTVSWYQQALGQGPQFIFQYYEEEERQRGNFPDRFSGHQFPNYSSELNVNALLLGDSALYLCASSSGTGGYGYTFGSGTRLTVV.

The table lists this clone with a few counts. This rearrangement joins TRBV19 to TRBJ1-1; perhaps TRBD1 as D (6 bases). The CDR3 is made up of 13 amino acids. Germline V gene lookup returns CDR1 LNHDA and CDR2 SQIVND (reference sequence). The V and J ends lost 5 bases and 3 bases respectively, with 10 bases between them. As DNA, the CDR3 is TGTGCCAGTAGTTCTACAGGGTACACTGAAGCTTTCTTT. It encodes CASSSTGYTEAFF.

The chain uses TRBV29-1 and TRBJ2-7, with D perhaps TRBD1 (5 bases). Looked up from germline, CDR1 is SQVTM and CDR2 is ANQGSEA. Trimming took 4 bases from V and 3 from J, leaving 13 bases between them. The CDR3 loop spans 13 amino acids. The CDR3, as DNA: TGCAGCGTTGTGTTTCTGGACAACTACGAGCAGTACTTC. Protein sequence: CSVVFLDNYEQYF.

This clone was seen a few times. Within the sample, other DNA sequences also encode this same CDR3. The CDR3 sequence is CASSIRDSNQPQHF. The DNA of the CDR3 is TGTGCCAGTAGTATTAGGGATAGCAATCAGCCCCAGCATTTT. The V call is TRBV19, the J call TRBJ1-5; no clear D gene. The CDR3 is made up of 14 amino acids. The V and J ends lost 3 bases and 0 bases respectively, with 6 bases between them. Germline CDR1 LNHDA, CDR2 SQIVND (reference sequence).

This clone was found a few times. The rearrangement uses TRBV29-1 and TRBJ2-2; D is ambiguous. The ends were cut back, 6 bases at V and 6 bases at J, with 8 bases in the middle. The CDR3 contains 11 residues. Germline CDR1 reads SQVTM; CDR2 reads ANQGSEA. The CDR3 reads CSVPLAGELFF. CDR3 nucleotides: TGCAGCGTGCCCCTGGCCGGGGAGCTGTTTTTT.